The 7 T cell receptor beta chains listed next were all sequenced from one sample in a study of post-analysis software for immune sequencing data. The antigens of these receptors remain unknown. Findings and caveats of the study: TRBV segments more frequent in patients than in controls numbered roughly 5 and included TRBV5-6, TRBV5-1 and TRBV20-1.

TCR beta cDNA libraries had unique molecular identifiers. TCRdb used MiXCR to reprocess the PCR reads, holding one entry per CDR3 protein. The sample carries about 540,000 distinct CDR3 sequences, approximately 34% recorded once. Source material: blood. The receptors stem from a girl aged 2 to 17 with multiple sclerosis.

The chain recombines TRBV7-9 with TRBJ2-1; D call uncertain. CDR3 length: 13 residues. Germline V gene lookup returns CDR1 SEHNR and CDR2 FQNEAQ (reference sequence). V was shortened by 1 base and J by 7 bases, with 8 bases between the two germline ends. This chain's CDR3 is CASSLVGENEQFF. In DNA form, the CDR3 reads TGTGCCAGCAGCTTAGTAGGAGAAAATGAGCAGTTCTTC.

The rearrangement uses TRBV5-1 and TRBJ1-1; possible D gene TRBD1, 6 bases. V lost 2 bases and J lost 6, with 23 bases in between. CDR1 and CDR2 from the germline V gene are SGHRS and YFSETQ. This CDR3 is built from 17 residues. This CDR3 reads CASSFQGPGANGAEAFF. CDR3 DNA sequence: TGCGCCAGCAGCTTTCAGGGCCCGGGGGCGAATGGCGCTGAAGCTTTCTTT. Combining the CDR3 with reference TRBV5-1 and TRBJ1-1 gives the whole variable domain KAGVTQTPRYLIKTRGQQVTLSCSPISGHRSVSWYQQTPGQGLQFLFEYFSETQRNKGNFPGRFSGRQFSNSRSEMNVSTLELGDSALYLCASSFQGPGANGAEAFFGQGTRLTVV.

In nucleotides, the CDR3 is TGCAGTGCTAGGCAGGGGGGCACCATATATTTT. It encodes CSARQGGTIYF. This chain uses TRBV20-1 with TRBJ1-3, with 7 positions matching TRBD1. V lost 3 bases, J lost 9 bases, and 2 bases stayed unmatched. The CDR3 is 11 residues long. CDR1 DFQATT and CDR2 SNEGSKA come from the germline V gene (reference sequence).

J is TRBJ1-6 and V is TRBV30; 8 nucleotides match TRBD1. The CDR3 contains 13 residues. CDR1 and CDR2 (germline): GTSNPN, SVGIG (reference sequence). The trim removed 4 bases at V and 11 bases at J, leaving 7 bases unmatched. CDR3 loop: CAWKGQAVTPLHF. The CDR3 DNA follows: TGTGCCTGGAAGGGACAGGCAGTCACACCCCTCCACTTT.

CDR3: CASSDRRDTDTQYF. The CDR3 DNA is TGTGCCAGCAGTGACAGGCGGGACACAGATACGCAGTATTTT. The chain uses TRBV6-2 or TRBV6-3 and TRBJ2-3; D might be TRBD1 or TRBD2, each matching 6 bases. The V end was cut by 5 bases, the J end by 2 bases, with 11 bases between. The CDR3 loop spans 14 amino acids. Per germline, CDR1 MNHEY and CDR2 SVGEGT.

The rearrangement links TRBV20-1 to TRBJ1-1; D may be TRBD1 (5 bases). With 3 bases removed from V and 4 bases from J, the gap between germline ends came to 12 bases. This CDR3 has 13 residues. Germline assignment: CDR1 DFQATT and CDR2 SNEGSKA (reference sequence). The CDR3, as DNA: TGCAGTGCTAGGGATCCGGGGGGCACTGAAGCTTTCTTT. Amino acid sequence: CSARDPGGTEAFF.

The V call is TRBV7-2, the J call TRBJ2-1, with D possibly being TRBD2 (6 bases). The CDR3 is made up of 16 amino acids. Per the germline V gene, CDR1 is SGHTA and CDR2 is FQGNSA. With 8 bases removed from V and 5 bases from J, the gap between germline ends came to 22 bases. Here the CDR3 reads CASLTPLYGGNNEQFF. The DNA for the CDR3 is TGTGCCAGCCTAACCCCCCTTTACGGGGGAAACAATGAGCAGTTCTTC.